This is a list of T cell receptor beta chains from one sample in a study of blood T cell repertoires in COVID-19. Sequencing was performed with immunoSEQ multiplex PCR; in TCRdb, only in-frame clones are kept and a portion is missing. The data show about 140,000 clones, about 80% seen once. The sample comprised peripheral blood. The origin of the receptors is a human donor in a cohort sampled during active COVID-19. The CDR3 runs from the conserved cysteine through the conserved F or W. D genes are given only for firm matches. Not every row has a clone size; where given, it reads once, few, many or a size class.

j_call: TRBJ2-7; d_call: -; v_call: TRBV9; clone_size: few; cdr3_nt: TGTGCCAGCAGCGCCAGACATGGCTCCTACGAGCAGTACTTC; cdr3_aa: CASSARHGSYEQYF
j_call: TRBJ2-1; d_call: TRBD2; v_call: TRBV11-3; clone_size: -; cdr3_nt: TGTGCCAGCAGCCCTAGGGGCCGGACTAGCGGGGACAATGAGCAGTTCTTC; cdr3_aa: CASSPRGRTSGDNEQFF
j_call: TRBJ2-1; d_call: TRBD2; v_call: TRBV7-6; clone_size: -; cdr3_nt: TGTGCCAGCAGCTTAGTTGGCGGGGGGGACCCCTACAATGAGCAGTTCTTC; cdr3_aa: CASSLVGGGDPYNEQFF
j_call: TRBJ1-1; d_call: -; v_call: TRBV25-1; clone_size: -; cdr3_nt: TGTGCCAGCAGACTACACAGGGACACTGAAGCTTTCTTT; cdr3_aa: CASRLHRDTEAFF
j_call: TRBJ1-4; d_call: -; v_call: TRBV6-6; clone_size: -; cdr3_nt: TGTGCCAGCAGTTACTCATCTGGGGAGGAAAAACTGTTTTTT; cdr3_aa: CASSYSSGEEKLFF
j_call: TRBJ1-6; d_call: -; v_call: TRBV3-1/TRBV3-2; clone_size: -; cdr3_nt: TGTGCCAGCAGCCACCTAGGAGGTTCACCCCTCCACTTT; cdr3_aa: CASSHLGGSPLHF
j_call: TRBJ1-2; d_call: TRBD1; v_call: TRBV5-4; clone_size: -; cdr3_nt: TGTGCCAGCAGCTTGGGGGTCCTTAAACAGGGGCGAGGGGGCTACACCTTC; cdr3_aa: CASSLGVLKQGRGGYTF
j_call: TRBJ1-1; d_call: -; v_call: TRBV5-1; clone_size: -; cdr3_nt: TGCGCCAGCAGCGTTGAGTGGGGCGCGGACACTGAAGCTTTCTTT; cdr3_aa: CASSVEWGADTEAFF
j_call: TRBJ1-6; d_call: -; v_call: TRBV2; clone_size: -; cdr3_nt: TGTGCCAGCCTAAGGGGTTTCAATTCACCCCTCCACTTT; cdr3_aa: CASLRGFNSPLHF
j_call: TRBJ1-4; d_call: TRBD1; v_call: TRBV5-6; clone_size: -; cdr3_nt: TGTGCCAGCAGCTTGGTGGGGACAGGGGCTGAAAAACTGTTTTTT; cdr3_aa: CASSLVGTGAEKLFF
j_call: TRBJ1-1; d_call: TRBD1; v_call: TRBV9; clone_size: -; cdr3_nt: TGTGCCAGCAGCATACGACAGGGCGACACTGAAGCTTTCTTT; cdr3_aa: CASSIRQGDTEAFF
j_call: TRBJ2-5; d_call: TRBD2; v_call: TRBV3-1/TRBV3-2; clone_size: -; cdr3_nt: TGTGCCAGCAGCCCACGACTAGCGGGGGCCTCAGAGACCCAGTACTTC; cdr3_aa: CASSPRLAGASETQYF
j_call: TRBJ1-3; d_call: TRBD1; v_call: TRBV6-5; clone_size: -; cdr3_nt: TGTGCCAGCGAGGACAGGGTCGCCGGAAACACCATATATTTT; cdr3_aa: CASEDRVAGNTIYF
j_call: TRBJ1-1; d_call: -; v_call: TRBV5-6; clone_size: -; cdr3_nt: TGTGCCAGCAGCTTGGGTTACGGGTACGGTGAAGCTTTCTTT; cdr3_aa: CASSLGYGYGEAFF
j_call: TRBJ2-7; d_call: -; v_call: TRBV19; clone_size: once; cdr3_nt: TGTGCCAGTAGTTCCTTTGGCGAGGGCTACGAGCAGTACTTC; cdr3_aa: CASSSFGEGYEQYF